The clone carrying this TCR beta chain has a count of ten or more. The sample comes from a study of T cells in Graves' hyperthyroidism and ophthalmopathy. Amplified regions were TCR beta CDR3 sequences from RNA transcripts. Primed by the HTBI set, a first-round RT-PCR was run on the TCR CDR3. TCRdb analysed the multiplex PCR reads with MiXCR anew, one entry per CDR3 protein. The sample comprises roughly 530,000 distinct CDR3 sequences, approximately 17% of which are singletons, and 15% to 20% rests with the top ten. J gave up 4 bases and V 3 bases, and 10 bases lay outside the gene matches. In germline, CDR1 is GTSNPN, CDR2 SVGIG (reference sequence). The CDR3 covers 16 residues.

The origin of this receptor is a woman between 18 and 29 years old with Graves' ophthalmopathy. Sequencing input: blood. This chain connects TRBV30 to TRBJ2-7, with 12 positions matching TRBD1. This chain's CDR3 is CAWSQIPGQGAYEQYF. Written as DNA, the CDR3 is TGTGCCTGGAGCCAAATCCCGGGACAGGGGGCTTACGAGCAGTACTTC.